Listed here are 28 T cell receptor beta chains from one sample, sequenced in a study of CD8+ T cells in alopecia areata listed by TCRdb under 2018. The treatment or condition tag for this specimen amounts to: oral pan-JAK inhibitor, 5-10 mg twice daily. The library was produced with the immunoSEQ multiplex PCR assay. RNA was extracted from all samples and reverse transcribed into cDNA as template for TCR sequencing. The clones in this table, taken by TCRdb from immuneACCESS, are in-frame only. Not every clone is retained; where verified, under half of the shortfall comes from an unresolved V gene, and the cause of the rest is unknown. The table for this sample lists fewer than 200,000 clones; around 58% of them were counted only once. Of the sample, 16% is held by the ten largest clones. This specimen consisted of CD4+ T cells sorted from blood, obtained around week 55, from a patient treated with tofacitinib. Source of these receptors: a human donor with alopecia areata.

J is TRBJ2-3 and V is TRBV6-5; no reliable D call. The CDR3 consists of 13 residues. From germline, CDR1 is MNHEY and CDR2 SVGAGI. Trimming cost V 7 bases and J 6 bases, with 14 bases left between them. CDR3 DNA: TGTGCCAGCACCGTTAGGGCGACTGATACGCAGTATTTT. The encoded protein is CASTVRATDTQYF.

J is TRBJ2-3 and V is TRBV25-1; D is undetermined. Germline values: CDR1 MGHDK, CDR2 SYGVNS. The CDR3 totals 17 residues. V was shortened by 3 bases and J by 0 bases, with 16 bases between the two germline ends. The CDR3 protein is CASSDPSRVWSTDTQYF. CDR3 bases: TGTGCCAGCAGTGATCCATCCCGGGTCTGGAGCACAGATACGCAGTATTTT.

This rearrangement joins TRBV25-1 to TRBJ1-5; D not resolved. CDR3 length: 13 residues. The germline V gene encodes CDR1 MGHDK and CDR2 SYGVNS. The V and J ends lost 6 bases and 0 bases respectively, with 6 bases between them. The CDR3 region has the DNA TGTGCCAGCAGGGGCTATAGCAATCAGCCCCAGCATTTT. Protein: CASRGYSNQPQHF.

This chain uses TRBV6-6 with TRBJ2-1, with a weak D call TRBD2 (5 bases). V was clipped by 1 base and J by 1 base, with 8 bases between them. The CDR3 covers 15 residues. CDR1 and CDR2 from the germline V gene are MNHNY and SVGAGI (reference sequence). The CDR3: CASSYLRRSYNEQFF. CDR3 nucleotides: TGTGCCAGCAGTTACTTGAGGAGGTCCTACAATGAGCAGTTCTTC.

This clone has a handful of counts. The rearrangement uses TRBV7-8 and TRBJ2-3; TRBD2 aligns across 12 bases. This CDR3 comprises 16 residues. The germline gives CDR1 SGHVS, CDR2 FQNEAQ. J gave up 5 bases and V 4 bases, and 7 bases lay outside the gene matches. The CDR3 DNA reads TGTGCCAGCAGCTCTCTAGCGGGGGGGCGTGGAGATACGCAGTATTTT. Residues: CASSSLAGGRGDTQYF.

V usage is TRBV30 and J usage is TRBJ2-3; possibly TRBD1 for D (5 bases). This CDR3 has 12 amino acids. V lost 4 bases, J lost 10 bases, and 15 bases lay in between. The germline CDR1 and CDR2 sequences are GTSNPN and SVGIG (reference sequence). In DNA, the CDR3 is TGTGCCTGGACCAGGGATAGGGTGGCGCAGTATTTT. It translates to CAWTRDRVAQYF.

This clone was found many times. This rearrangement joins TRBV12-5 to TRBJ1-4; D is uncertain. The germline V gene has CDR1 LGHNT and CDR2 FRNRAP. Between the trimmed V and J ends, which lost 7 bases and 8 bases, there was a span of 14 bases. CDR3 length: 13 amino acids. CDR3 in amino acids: CASALGVWEKLFF. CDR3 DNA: TGTGCTAGTGCCTTGGGTGTATGGGAAAAACTGTTTTTT.

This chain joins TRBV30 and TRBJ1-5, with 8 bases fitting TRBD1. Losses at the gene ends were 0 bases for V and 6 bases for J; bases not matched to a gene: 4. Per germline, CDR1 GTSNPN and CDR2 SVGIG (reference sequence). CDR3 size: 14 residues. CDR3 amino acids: CAWSVSGGGQPQHF. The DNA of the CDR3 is TGTGCCTGGAGTGTATCAGGGGGCGGTCAGCCCCAGCATTTT.

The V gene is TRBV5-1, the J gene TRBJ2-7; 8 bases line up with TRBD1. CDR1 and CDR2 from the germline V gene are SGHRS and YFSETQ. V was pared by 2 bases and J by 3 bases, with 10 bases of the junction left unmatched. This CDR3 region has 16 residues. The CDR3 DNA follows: TGCGCCAGCAGCTTCCTACCGGGACAGGACTTCTACGAGCAGTACTTC. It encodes CASSFLPGQDFYEQYF.

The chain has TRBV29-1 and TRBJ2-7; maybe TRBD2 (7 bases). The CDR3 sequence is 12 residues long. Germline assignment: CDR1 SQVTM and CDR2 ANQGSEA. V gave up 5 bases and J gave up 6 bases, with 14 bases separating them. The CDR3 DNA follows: TGCAGCGTTAGGGGGGGTCGTGGCGAGCAGTACTTC. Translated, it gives CSVRGGRGEQYF.

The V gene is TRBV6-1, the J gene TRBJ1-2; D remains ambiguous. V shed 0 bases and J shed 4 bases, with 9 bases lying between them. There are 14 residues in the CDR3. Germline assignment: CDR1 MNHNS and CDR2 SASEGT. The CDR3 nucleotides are TGTGCCAGCAGTGAAGCGGCGGGAATCTATGGCTACACCTTC. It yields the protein CASSEAAGIYGYTF.

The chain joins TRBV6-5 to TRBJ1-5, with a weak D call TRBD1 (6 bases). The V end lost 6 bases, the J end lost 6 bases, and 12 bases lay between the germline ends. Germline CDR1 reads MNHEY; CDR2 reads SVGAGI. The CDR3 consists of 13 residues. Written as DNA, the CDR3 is TGTGCCAGCAGCATGACAGGCAGTCAGCCCCAGCATTTT. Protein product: CASSMTGSQPQHF.

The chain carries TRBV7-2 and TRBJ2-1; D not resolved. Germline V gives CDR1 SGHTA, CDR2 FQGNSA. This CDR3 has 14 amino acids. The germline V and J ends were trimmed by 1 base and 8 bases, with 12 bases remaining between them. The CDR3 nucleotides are TGTGCCAGCAGCTTAGAATTCGGTCGGGATGAGCAGTTCTTC. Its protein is CASSLEFGRDEQFF.

CDR3 in amino acids: CASSLPNENGYTF. CDR3 nucleotides: TGTGCCAGCAGCCTACCGAACGAAAATGGCTACACCTTC. The V gene is TRBV7-3, the J gene TRBJ1-2; D uncertain. The CDR3 runs to 13 residues. Per germline, CDR1 SGHTA and CDR2 FQGTGA. V lost 5 bases to trimming and J lost 6 bases, with 13 bases between them.

As DNA, the CDR3 is TGTGCCAGCAGTGATTCAGACAGGCCGAACACTGAAGCTTTCTTT. Translating gives CASSDSDRPNTEAFF. The V call is TRBV25-1, the J call TRBJ1-1; perhaps TRBD1 as D (6 bases). The germline gives CDR1 MGHDK, CDR2 SYGVNS. This CDR3 is 15 amino acids long. The V end was cut by 3 bases, the J end by 1 base, with 12 bases between.

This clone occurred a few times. In DNA form, the CDR3 reads TGTGCCAGCAGGCTACAGATAAACACAGATACGCAGTATTTT. Protein product: CASRLQINTDTQYF. V and J are TRBV28 and TRBJ2-3; D is ambiguous. V was trimmed by 6 bases and J by 2 bases, leaving 12 bases between them. The CDR3 sequence is 14 residues long. Germline loops: CDR1 MDHEN, CDR2 SYDVKM.

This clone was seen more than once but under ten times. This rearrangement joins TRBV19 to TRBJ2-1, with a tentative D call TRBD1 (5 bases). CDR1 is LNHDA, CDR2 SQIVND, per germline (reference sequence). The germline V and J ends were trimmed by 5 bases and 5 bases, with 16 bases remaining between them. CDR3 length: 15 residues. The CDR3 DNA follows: TGTGCCAGTAGTTCGAGCAGGGATTTTAACAATGAGCAGTTCTTC. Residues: CASSSSRDFNNEQFF.

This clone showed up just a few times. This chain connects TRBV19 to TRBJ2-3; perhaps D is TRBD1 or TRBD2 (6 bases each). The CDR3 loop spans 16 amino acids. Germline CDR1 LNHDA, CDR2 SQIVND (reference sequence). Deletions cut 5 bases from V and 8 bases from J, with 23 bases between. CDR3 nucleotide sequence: TGTGCCAGTAGTTTTCCAGGGACGGGGGCAGAGGGTACGCAGTATTTT. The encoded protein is CASSFPGTGAEGTQYF. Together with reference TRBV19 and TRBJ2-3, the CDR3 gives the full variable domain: DGGITQSPKYLFRKEGQNVTLSCEQNLNHDAMYWYRQDPGQGLRLIYYSQIVNDFQKGDIAEGYSVSREKKESFPLTVTSAQKNPTAFYLCASSFPGTGAEGTQYFGPGTRLTVL.

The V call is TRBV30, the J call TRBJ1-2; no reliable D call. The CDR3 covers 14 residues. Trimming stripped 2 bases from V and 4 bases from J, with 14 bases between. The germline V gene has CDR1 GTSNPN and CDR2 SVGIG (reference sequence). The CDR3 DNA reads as TGTGCCTGGAGTAACATGTGGGGAGGCTATGGCTACACCTTC. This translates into CAWSNMWGGYGYTF. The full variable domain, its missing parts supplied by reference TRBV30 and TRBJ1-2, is SQTIHQWPATLVQPVGSPLSLECTVEGTSNPNLYWYRQAAGRGLQLLFYSVGIGQISSEVPQNLSASRPQDRQFILSSKKLLLSDSGFYLCAWSNMWGGYGYTFGSGTRLTVV.

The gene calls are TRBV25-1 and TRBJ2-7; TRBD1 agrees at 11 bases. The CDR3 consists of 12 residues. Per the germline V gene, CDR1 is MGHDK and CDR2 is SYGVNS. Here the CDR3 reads CAAGDRGFEQYF. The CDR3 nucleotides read TGTGCAGCAGGGGACAGGGGGTTCGAGCAGTACTTC.

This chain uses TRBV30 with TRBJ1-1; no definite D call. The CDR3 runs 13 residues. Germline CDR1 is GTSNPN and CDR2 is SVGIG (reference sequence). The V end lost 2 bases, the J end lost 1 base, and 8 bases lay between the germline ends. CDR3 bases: TGTGCCTGGAGTTTCGCTCAGAACACTGAAGCTTTCTTT. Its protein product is CAWSFAQNTEAFF.

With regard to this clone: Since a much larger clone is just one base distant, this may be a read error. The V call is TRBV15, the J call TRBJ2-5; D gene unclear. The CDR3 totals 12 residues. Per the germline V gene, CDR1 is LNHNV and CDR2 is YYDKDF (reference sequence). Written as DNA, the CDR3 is TGTGCCACCAGCAGAGATGTAGAGAGCCAGTACTTC. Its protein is CATSRDVESQYF.

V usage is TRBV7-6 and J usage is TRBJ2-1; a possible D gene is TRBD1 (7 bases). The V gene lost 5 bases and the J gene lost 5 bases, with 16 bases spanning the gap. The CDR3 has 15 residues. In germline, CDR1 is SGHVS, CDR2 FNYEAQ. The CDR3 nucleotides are TGTGCCAGCAGCCCCCGACCAGGGGGGAACAATGAGCAGTTCTTC. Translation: CASSPRPGGNNEQFF.

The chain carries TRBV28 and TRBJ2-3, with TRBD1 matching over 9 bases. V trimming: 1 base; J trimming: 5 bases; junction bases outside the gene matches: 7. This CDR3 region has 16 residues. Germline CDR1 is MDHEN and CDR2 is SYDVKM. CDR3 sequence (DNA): TGTGCCAGCAGTTTATTTGGGACAGGGCTCGGAGATACGCAGTATTTT. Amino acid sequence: CASSLFGTGLGDTQYF.

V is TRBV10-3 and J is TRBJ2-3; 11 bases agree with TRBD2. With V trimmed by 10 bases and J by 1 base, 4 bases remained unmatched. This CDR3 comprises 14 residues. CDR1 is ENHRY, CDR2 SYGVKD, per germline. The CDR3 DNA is TGTGCCACCTCACTAGCGGGGGGCACAGATACGCAGTATTTT. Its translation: CATSLAGGTDTQYF.

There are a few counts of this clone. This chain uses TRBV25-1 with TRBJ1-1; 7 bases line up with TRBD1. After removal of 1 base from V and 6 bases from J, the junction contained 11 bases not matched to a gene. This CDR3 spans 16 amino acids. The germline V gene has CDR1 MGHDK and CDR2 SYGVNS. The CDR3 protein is CASSEFGGRGFAEAFF. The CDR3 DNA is TGTGCCAGCAGTGAATTTGGTGGCAGGGGGTTCGCTGAAGCTTTCTTT.

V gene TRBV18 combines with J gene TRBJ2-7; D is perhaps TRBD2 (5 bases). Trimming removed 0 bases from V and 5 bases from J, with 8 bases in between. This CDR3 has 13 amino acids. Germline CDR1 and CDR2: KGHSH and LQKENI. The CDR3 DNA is TGTGCCAGCTCACCACCGGACGGGGACGAGCAGTACTTC. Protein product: CASSPPDGDEQYF.

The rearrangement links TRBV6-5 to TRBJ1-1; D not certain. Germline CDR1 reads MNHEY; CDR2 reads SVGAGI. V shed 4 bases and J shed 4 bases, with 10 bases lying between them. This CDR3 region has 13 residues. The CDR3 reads CASSFDRSTEAFF. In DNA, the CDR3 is TGTGCCAGCAGTTTCGACCGGAGCACTGAAGCTTTCTTT.